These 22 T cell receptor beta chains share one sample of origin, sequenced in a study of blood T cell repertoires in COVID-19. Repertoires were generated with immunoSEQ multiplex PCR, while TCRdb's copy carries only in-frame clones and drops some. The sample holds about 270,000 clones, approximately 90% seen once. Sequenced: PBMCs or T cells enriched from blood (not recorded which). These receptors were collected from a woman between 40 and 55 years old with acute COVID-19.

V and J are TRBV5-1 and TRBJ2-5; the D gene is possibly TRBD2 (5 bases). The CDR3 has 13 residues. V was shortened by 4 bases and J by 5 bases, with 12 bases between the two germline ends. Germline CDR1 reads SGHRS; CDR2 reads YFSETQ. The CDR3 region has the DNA TGCGCCAGCAGCCCCCGGGGAGAGGAGACCCAGTACTTC. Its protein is CASSPRGEETQYF.

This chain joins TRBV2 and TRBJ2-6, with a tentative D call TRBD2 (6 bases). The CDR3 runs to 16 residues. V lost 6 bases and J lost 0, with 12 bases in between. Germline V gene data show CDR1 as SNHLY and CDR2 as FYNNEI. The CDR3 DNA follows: TGTGCCAGCAGATCGGAGGGAACCTCTGGGGCCAACGTCCTGACTTTC. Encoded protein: CASRSEGTSGANVLTF.

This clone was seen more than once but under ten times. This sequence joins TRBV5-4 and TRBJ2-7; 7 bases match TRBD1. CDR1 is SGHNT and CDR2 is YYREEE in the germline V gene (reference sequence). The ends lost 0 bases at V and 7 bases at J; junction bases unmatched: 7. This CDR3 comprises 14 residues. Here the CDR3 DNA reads TGTGCCAGCAGCTTGGGGGGACAGCCGGGGGAGCAGTACTTC. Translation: CASSLGGQPGEQYF.

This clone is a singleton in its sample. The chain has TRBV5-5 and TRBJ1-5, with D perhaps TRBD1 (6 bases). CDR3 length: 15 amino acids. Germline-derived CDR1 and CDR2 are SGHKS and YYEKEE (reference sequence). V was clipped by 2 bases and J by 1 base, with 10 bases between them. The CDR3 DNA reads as TGTGCCAGCAGCTTACAGGGCGGAAGCAATCAGCCCCAGCATTTT. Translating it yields CASSLQGGSNQPQHF.

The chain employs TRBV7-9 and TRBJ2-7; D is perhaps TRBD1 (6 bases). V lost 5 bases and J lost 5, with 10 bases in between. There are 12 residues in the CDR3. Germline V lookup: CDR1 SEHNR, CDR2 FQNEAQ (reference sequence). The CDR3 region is CASSQQGHEQYF. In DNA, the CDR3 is TGTGCCAGCAGCCAACAGGGTCACGAGCAGTACTTC.

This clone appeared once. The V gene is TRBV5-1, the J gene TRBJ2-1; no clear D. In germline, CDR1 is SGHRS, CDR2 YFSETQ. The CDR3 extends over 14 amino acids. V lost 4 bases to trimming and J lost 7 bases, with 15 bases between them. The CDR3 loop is CASSPRRADNEQFF. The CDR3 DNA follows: TGCGCCAGCAGCCCCCGGAGAGCTGATAATGAGCAGTTCTTC.

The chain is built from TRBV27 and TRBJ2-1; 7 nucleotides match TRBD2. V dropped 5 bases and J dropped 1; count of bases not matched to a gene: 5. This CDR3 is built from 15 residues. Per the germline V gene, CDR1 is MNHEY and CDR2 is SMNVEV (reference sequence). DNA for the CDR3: TGTGCCAGCAGTAGGAGGGAGGGGTCCTACAATGAGCAGTTCTTC. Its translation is CASSRREGSYNEQFF.

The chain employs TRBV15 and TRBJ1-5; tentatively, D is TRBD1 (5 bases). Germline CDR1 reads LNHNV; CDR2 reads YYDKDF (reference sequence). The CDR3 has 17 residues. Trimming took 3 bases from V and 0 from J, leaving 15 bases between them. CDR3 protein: CATSSGGGGFSNQPQHF. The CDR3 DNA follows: TGTGCCACCAGCAGTGGGGGTGGGGGGTTTAGCAATCAGCCCCAGCATTTT. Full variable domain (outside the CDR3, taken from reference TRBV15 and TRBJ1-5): DAMVIQNPRYQVTQFGKPVTLSCSQTLNHNVMYWYQQKSSQAPKLLFHYYDKDFNNEADTPDNFQSRRPNTSFCFLDIRSPGLGDTAMYLCATSSGGGGFSNQPQHFGDGTRLSIL.

CDR3 region: CASSLAAADYGYTF. The CDR3 bases are TGTGCCAGCAGCTTAGCCGCAGCGGACTATGGCTACACCTTC. The chain has TRBV7-8 and TRBJ1-2; D is ambiguous. V was cut by 0 bases and J by 3 bases, with 8 bases left in between. The CDR3 totals 14 residues. Germline values: CDR1 SGHVS, CDR2 FQNEAQ.

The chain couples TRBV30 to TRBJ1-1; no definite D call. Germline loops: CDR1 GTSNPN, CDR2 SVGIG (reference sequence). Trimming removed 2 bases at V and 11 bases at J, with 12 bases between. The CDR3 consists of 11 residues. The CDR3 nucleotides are TGTGCCTGGAGTCCCCTGAGGGCGGCTTTCTTT. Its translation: CAWSPLRAAFF. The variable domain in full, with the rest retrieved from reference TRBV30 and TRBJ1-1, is SQTIHQWPATLVQPVGSPLSLECTVEGTSNPNLYWYRQAAGRGLQLLFYSVGIGQISSEVPQNLSASRPQDRQFILSSKKLLLSDSGFYLCAWSPLRAAFFGQGTRLTVV.

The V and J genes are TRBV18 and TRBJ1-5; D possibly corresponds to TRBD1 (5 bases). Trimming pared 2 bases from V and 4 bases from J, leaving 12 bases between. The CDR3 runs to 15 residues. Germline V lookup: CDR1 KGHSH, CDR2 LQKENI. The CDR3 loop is CASSPLSGKNQPQHF. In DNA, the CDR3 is TGTGCCAGCTCACCATTGTCAGGGAAGAATCAGCCCCAGCATTTT. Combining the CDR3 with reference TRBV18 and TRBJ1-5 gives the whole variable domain NAGVMQNPRHLVRRRGQEARLRCSPMKGHSHVYWYRQLPEEGLKFMVYLQKENIIDESGMPKERFSAEFPKEGPSILRIQQVVRGDSAAYFCASSPLSGKNQPQHFGDGTRLSIL.

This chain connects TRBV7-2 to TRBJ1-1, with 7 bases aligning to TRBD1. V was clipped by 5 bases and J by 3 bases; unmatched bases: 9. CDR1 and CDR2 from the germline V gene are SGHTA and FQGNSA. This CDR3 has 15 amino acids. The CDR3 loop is CASSIPTGYDTEAFF. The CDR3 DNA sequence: TGTGCCAGCAGCATCCCGACAGGGTACGACACTGAAGCTTTCTTT. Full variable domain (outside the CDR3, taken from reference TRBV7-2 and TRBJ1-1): GAGVSQSPSNKVTEKGKDVELRCDPISGHTALYWYRQSLGQGLEFLIYFQGNSAPDKSGLPSDRFSAERTGGSVSTLTIQRTQQEDSAVYLCASSIPTGYDTEAFFGQGTRLTVV.

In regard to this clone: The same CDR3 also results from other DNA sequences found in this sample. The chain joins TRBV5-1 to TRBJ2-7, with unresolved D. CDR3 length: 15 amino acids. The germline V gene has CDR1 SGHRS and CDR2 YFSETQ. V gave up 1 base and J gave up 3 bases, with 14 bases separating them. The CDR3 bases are TGCGCCAGCAGCTTGACCACCGGGTCCTACTACGAGCAGTACTTC. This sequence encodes CASSLTTGSYYEQYF.

Written as DNA, the CDR3 is TGTGCCAGCAGCCCTCCCCGGTCCGAGCAGTACTTC. This translates into CASSPPRSEQYF. The chain couples TRBV7-9 to TRBJ2-7; D gene uncertain. The V gene lost 5 bases and the J gene lost 6 bases, with 11 bases spanning the gap. Germline CDR1 is SEHNR and CDR2 is FQNEAQ (reference sequence). This CDR3 is built from 12 residues.

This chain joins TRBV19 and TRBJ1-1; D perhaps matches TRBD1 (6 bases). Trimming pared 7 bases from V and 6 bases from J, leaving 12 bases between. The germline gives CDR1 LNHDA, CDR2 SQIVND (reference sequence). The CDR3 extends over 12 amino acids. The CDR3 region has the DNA TGTGCCAGTATGGGGGCGCCGGCTGAAGCTTTCTTT. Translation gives CASMGAPAEAFF.

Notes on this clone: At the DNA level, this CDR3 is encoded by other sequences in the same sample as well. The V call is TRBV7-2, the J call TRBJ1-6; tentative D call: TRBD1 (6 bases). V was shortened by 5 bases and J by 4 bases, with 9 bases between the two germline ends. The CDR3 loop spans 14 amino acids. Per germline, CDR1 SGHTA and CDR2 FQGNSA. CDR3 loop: CASSPGQYNSPLHF. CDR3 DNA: TGTGCCAGCAGCCCAGGACAGTATAATTCACCCCTCCACTTT.

CDR3 sequence: CASGRTGPYEQYF. CDR3 DNA: TGTGCCAGCGGCCGGACAGGGCCCTACGAGCAGTACTTC. This chain uses TRBV5-5 with TRBJ2-7; TRBD1 agrees at 8 bases. V lost 7 bases to trimming and J lost 2 bases; unmatched junction nucleotides: 5. This CDR3 has 13 residues. Looked up from germline, CDR1 is SGHKS and CDR2 is YYEKEE (reference sequence).

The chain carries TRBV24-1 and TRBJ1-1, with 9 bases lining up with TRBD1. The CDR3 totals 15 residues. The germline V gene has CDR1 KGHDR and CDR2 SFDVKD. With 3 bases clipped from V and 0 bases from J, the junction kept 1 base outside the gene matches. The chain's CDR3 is CATSDGQGLNTEAFF. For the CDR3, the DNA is TGTGCCACCAGTGATGGACAGGGGCTGAACACTGAAGCTTTCTTT.

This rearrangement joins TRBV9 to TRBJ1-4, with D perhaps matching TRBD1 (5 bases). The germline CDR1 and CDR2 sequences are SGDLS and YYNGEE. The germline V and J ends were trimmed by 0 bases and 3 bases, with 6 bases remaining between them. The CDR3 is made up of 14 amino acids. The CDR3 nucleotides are TGTGCCAGCAGCGTAGGGGGGGCTAATGAAAAACTGTTTTTT. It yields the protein CASSVGGANEKLFF.

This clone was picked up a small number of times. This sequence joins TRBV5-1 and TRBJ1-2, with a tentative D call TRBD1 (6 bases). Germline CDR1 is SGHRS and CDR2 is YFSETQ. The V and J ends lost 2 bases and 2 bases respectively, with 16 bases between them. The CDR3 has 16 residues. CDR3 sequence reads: CASSFSQTGPNYGYTF. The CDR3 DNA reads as TGCGCCAGCAGCTTCTCTCAGACAGGCCCCAACTATGGCTACACCTTC.

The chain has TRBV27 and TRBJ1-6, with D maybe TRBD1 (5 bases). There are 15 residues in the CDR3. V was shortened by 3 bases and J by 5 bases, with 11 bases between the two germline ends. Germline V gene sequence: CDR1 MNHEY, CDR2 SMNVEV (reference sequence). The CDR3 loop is CASSFKGLNNSPLHF. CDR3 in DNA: TGTGCCAGCAGTTTTAAGGGGCTGAATAATTCACCCCTCCACTTT.

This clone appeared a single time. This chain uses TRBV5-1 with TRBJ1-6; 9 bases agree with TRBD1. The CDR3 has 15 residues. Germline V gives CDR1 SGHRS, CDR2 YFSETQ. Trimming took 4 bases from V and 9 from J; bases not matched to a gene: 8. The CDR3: CASSAGTGLSSPLHF. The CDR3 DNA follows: TGCGCCAGCAGCGCCGGGACAGGGCTTAGTTCACCCCTCCACTTT.